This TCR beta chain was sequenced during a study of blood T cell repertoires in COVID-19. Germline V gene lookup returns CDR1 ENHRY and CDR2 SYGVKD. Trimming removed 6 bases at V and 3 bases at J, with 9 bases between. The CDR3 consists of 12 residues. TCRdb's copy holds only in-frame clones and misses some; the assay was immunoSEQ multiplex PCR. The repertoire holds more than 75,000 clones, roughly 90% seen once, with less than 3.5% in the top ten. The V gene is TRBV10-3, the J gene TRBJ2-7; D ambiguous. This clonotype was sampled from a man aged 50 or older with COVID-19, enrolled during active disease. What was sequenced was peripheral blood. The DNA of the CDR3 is TGTGCCATCAGCCCTGGCCTCTACGAGCAGTACTTC. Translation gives CAISPGLYEQYF.